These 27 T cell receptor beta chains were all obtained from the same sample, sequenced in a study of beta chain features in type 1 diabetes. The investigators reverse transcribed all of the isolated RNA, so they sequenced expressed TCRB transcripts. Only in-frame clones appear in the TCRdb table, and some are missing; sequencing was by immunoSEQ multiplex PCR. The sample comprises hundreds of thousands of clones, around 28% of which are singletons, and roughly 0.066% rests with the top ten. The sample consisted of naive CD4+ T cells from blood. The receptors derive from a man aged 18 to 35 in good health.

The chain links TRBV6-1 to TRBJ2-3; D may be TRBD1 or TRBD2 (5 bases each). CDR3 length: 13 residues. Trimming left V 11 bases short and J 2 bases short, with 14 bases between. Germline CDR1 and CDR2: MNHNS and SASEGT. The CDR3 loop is CAYGIRDTDTQYF. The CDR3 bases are TGTGCCTACGGGATCAGGGACACAGATACGCAGTATTTT.

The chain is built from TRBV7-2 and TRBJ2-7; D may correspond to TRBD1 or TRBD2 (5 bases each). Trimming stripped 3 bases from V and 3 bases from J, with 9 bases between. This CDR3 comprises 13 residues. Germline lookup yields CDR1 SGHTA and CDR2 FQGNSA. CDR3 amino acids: CASSLGPRYEQYF. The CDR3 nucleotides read TGTGCCAGCAGCTTGGGACCCCGCTACGAGCAGTACTTC.

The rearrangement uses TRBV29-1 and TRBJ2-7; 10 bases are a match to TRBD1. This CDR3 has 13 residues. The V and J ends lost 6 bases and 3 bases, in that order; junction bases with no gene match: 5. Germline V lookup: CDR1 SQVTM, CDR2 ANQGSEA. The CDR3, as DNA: TGCAGCGTCACCGGGACAGGGGACTACGAGCAGTACTTC. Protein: CSVTGTGDYEQYF.

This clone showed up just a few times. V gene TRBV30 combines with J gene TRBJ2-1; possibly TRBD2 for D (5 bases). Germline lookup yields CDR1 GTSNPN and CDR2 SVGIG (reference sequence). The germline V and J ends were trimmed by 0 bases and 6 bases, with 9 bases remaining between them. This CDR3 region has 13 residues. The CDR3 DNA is TGTGCCTGGAGTGTATTAGCGCCCAATGAGCAGTTCTTC. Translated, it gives CAWSVLAPNEQFF.

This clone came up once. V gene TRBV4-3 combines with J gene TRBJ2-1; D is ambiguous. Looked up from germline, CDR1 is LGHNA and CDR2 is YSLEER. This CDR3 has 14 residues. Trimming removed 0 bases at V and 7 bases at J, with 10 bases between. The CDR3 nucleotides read TGCGCCAGCAGCCAAGAAGTCGGGCGGAATGAGCAGTTCTTC. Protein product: CASSQEVGRNEQFF.

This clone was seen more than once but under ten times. The CDR3 region is CASSGRVVETQYF. In DNA form, the CDR3 reads TGTGCCAGCAGTGGCAGGGTTGTCGAGACCCAGTACTTC. V gene TRBV25-1 combines with J gene TRBJ2-5; D may be TRBD1 (5 bases). The ends were cut back, 4 bases at V and 5 bases at J, with 11 bases in the middle. The CDR3 runs 13 residues. Germline CDR1 MGHDK, CDR2 SYGVNS. Using reference TRBV25-1 and TRBJ2-5 for the parts outside the CDR3, the full variable domain is EADIYQTPRYLVIGTGKKITLECSQTMGHDKMYWYQQDPGMELHLIHYSYGVNSTEKGDLSSESTVSRIRTEHFPLTLESARPSHTSQYLCASSGRVVETQYFGPGTRLLVL.

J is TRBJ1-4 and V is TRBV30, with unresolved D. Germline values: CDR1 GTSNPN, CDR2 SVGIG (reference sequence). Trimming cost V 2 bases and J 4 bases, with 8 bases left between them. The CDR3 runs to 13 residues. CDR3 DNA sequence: TGTGCCTGGAGTATTAGGTTTAATGAAAAACTGTTTTTT. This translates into CAWSIRFNEKLFF.

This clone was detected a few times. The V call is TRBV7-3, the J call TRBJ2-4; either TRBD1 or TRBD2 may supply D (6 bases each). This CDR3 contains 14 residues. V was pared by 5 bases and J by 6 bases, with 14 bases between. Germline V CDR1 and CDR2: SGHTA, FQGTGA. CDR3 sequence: CASSLTGGGNIQYF. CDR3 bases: TGTGCCAGCAGCCTCACAGGAGGGGGAAACATTCAGTACTTC.

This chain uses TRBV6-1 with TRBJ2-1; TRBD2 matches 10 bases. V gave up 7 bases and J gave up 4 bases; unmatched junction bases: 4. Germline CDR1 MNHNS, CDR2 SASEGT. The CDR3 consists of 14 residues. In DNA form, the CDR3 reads TGTGCCAGCACCGGAGCGGGAGGGTACAATGAGCAGTTCTTC. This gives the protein CASTGAGGYNEQFF.

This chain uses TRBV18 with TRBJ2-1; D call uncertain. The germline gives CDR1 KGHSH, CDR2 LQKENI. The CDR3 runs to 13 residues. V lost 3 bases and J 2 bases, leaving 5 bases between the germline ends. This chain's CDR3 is CASSPGPYNEQFF. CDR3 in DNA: TGTGCCAGCTCACCCGGGCCCTACAATGAGCAGTTCTTC.

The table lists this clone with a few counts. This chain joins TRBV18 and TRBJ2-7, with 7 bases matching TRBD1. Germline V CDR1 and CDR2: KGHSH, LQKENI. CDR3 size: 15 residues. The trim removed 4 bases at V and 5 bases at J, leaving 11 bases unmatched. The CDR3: CASSHSSRQGHEQYF. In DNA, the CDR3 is TGTGCCAGCTCACATAGCTCTAGACAGGGCCACGAGCAGTACTTC. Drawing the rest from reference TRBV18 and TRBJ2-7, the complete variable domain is NAGVMQNPRHLVRRRGQEARLRCSPMKGHSHVYWYRQLPEEGLKFMVYLQKENIIDESGMPKERFSAEFPKEGPSILRIQQVVRGDSAAYFCASSHSSRQGHEQYFGPGTRLTVT.

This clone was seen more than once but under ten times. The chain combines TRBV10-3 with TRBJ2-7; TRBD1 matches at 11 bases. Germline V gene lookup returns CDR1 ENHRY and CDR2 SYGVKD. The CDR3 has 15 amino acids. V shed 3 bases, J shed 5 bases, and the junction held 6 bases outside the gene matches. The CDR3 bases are TGTGCCATCAGTGAACCCGGACAGGGGGCCAACGAGCAGTACTTC. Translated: CAISEPGQGANEQYF.

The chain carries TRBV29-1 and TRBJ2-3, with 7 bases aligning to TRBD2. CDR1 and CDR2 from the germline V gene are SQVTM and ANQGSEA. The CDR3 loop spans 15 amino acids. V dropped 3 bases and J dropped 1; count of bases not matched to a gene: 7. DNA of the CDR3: TGCAGCGTTGACAGGCCTAGCGGACGCACAGATACGCAGTATTTT. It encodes CSVDRPSGRTDTQYF.

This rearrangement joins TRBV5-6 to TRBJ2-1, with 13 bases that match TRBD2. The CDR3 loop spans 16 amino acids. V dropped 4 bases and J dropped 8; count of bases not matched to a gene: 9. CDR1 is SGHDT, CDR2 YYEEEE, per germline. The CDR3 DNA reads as TGTGCCAGCAGCCCCGGACTAGCGGGAGTCTTCCATGAGCAGTTCTTC. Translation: CASSPGLAGVFHEQFF.

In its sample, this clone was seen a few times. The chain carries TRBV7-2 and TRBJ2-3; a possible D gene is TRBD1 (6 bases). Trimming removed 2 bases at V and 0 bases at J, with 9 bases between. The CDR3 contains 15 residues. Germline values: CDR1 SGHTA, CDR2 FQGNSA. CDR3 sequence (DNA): TGTGCCAGCAGCTTACAGACAGGAAGCACAGATACGCAGTATTTT. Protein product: CASSLQTGSTDTQYF. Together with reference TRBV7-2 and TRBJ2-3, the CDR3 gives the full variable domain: GAGVSQSPSNKVTEKGKDVELRCDPISGHTALYWYRQSLGQGLEFLIYFQGNSAPDKSGLPSDRFSAERTGGSVSTLTIQRTQQEDSAVYLCASSLQTGSTDTQYFGPGTRLTVL.

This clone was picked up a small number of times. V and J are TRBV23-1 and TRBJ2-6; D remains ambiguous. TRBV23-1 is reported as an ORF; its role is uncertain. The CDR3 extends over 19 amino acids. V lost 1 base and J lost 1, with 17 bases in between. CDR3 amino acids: CASSQYSTKGRSGANVLTF. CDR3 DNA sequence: TGCGCCAGCAGTCAATATTCGACGAAAGGAAGGTCTGGGGCCAACGTCCTGACTTTC.

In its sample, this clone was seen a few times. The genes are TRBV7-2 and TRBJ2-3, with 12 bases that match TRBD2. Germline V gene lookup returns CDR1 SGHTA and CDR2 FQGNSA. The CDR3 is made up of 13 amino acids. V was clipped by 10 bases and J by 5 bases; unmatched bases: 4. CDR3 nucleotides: TGTGCCATACGACTAGCGGGAGAAGATACGCAGTATTTT. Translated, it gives CAIRLAGEDTQYF.

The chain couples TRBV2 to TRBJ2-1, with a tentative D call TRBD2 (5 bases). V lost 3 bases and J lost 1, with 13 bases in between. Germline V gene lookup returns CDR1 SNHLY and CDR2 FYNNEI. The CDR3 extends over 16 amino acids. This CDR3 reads CASSESSRTSYNEQFF. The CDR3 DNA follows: TGTGCCAGCAGTGAGTCTAGCCGAACATCCTACAATGAGCAGTTCTTC.

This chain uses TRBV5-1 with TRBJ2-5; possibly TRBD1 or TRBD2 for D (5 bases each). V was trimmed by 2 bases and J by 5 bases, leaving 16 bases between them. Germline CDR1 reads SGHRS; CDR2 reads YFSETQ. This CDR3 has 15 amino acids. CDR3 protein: CASSFGHPGRETQYF. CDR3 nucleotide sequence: TGCGCCAGCAGCTTTGGACACCCGGGACGGGAGACCCAGTACTTC.

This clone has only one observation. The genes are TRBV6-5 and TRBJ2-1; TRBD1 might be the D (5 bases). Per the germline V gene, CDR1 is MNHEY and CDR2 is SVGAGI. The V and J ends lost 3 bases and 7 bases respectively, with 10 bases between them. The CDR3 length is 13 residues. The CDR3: CASSYTGTNEQFF. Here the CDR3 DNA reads TGTGCCAGCAGTTATACAGGCACGAATGAGCAGTTCTTC.

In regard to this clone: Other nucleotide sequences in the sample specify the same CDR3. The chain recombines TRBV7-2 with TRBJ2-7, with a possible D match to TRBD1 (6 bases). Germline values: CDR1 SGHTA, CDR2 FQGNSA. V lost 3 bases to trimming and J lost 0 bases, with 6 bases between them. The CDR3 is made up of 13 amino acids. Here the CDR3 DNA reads TGTGCCAGCAGCTTCAGGGGCTCCTACGAGCAGTACTTC. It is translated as CASSFRGSYEQYF.

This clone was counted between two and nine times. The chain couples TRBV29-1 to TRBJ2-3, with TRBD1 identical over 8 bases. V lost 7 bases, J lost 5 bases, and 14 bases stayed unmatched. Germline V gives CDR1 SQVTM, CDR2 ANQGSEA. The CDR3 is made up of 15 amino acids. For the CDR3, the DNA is TGCAGCGCTCTCCGGGACAGGCTATTAGTAGATACGCAGTATTTT. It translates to CSALRDRLLVDTQYF.

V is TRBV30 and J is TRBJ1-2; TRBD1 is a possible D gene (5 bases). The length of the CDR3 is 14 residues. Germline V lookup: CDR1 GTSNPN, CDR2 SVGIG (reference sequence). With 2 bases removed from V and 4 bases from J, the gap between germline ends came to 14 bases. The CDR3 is CAWSRGGRRYGYTF. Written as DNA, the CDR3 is TGTGCCTGGAGTAGGGGAGGACGTCGCTATGGCTACACCTTC.

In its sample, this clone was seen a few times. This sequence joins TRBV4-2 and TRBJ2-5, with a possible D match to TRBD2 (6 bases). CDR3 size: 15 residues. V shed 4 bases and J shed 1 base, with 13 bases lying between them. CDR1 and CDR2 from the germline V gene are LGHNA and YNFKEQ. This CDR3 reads CASSLAEGIQETQYF. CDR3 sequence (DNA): TGTGCCAGCAGCCTCGCGGAGGGGATCCAAGAGACCCAGTACTTC.

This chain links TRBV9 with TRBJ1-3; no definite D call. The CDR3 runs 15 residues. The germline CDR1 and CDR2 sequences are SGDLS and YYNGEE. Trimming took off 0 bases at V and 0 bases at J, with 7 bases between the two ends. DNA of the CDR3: TGTGCCAGCAGCGTAGGAACAGTCTCTGGAAACACCATATATTTT. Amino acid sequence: CASSVGTVSGNTIYF.

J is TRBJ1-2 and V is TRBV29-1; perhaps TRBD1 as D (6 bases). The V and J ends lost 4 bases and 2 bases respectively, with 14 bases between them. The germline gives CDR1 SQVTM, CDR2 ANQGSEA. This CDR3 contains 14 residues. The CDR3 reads CSVVGAEENYGYTF. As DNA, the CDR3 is TGCAGCGTTGTGGGGGCAGAGGAAAACTATGGCTACACCTTC. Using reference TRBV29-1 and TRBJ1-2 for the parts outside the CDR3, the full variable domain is SAVISQKPSRDICQRGTSLTIQCQVDSQVTMMFWYRQQPGQSLTLIATANQGSEATYESGFVIDKFPISRPNLTFSTLTVSNMSPEDSSIYLCSVVGAEENYGYTFGSGTRLTVV.

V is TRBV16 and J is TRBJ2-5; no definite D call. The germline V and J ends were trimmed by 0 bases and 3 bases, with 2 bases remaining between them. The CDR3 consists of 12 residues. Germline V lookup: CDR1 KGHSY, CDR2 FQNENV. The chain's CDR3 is CASSQSEETQYF. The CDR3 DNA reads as TGTGCCAGCAGCCAATCCGAAGAGACCCAGTACTTC. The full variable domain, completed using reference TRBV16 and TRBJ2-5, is GEEVAQTPKHLVRGEGQKAKLYCAPIKGHSYVFWYQQVLKNEFKFLISFQNENVFDETGMPKERFSAKCLPNSPCSLEIQATKLEDSAVYFCASSQSEETQYFGPGTRLLVL.